This TCR beta chain was recorded in a study of a mutant IDH1 vaccine in newly diagnosed glioma. As for time point: baseline, week 1 (first vaccination visit). Treatment in this sample: pre-vaccination baseline after standard-of-care therapy. In the case of this clone: Its target is not known.

Findings and limits, study-wide: Top-clonotype changes in peripheral T cells seemed unrelated to pseudoprogression.

The assay was immunoSEQ multiplex PCR, and TCRdb's table has in-frame clones only and misses some. The sample lists about 66,000 clones, roughly 85% occurring once. The clonotype comes from a man aged 25 to 40 with glioma. The sample here was PBMCs, taken from a glioma patient treated with radiotherapy, temozolomide or both.

The CDR3 bases are TGTGCCAGCAGCTTAGTAGCTGGATCCGGCGAGCAGTACTTC. It translates to CASSLVAGSGEQYF. The V call is TRBV11-3, the J call TRBJ2-7; the D is unclear. Germline lookup yields CDR1 SGHNT and CDR2 YENEEA. The V and J ends lost 1 base and 6 bases respectively, with 13 bases between them. The CDR3 is 14 amino acids.